The clone carrying this T cell receptor (beta chain) was seen only once. This record comes from a study of blood T cell repertoires in COVID-19. Overall study context: Both acute and convalescent COVID-19 samples were obtained from the United States, Italy and Spain. The cDNA or gDNA used as material had been derived from T cells, B-cell-depleted T cells, or PBMCs.

This table comes from immunoSEQ multiplex PCR, and its TCRdb copy is limited to in-frame clones, with some not included. The data hold around 40,000 clones, with roughly nine tenths observed a single time. Germline CDR1 ENHRY, CDR2 SYGVKD. The CDR3 extends over 16 amino acids. Unmatched junction bases numbered 2, after V lost 2 bases and J lost 0 bases. The sequenced sample consisted of peripheral blood. This clonotype was obtained from a man aged 60 to 69 with COVID-19, enrolled during active disease. V gene TRBV10-3 combines with J gene TRBJ2-2, with 8 bases that match TRBD1. CDR3 sequence reads: CAISEPGGANTGELFF. In nucleotides, the CDR3 is TGTGCCATCAGTGAGCCAGGGGGCGCGAACACCGGGGAGCTGTTTTTT.